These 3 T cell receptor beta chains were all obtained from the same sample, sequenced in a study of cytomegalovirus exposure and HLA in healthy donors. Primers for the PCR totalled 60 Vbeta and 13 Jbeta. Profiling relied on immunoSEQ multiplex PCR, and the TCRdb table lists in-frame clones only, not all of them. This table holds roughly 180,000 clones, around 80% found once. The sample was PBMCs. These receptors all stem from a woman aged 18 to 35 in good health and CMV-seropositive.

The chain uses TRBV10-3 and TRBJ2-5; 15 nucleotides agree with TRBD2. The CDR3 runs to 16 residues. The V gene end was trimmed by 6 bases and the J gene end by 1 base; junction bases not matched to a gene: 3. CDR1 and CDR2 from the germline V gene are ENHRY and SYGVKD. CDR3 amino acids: CAISPGLAGGQETQYF. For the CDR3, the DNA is TGTGCCATCAGCCCGGGACTAGCGGGGGGCCAAGAGACCCAGTACTTC.

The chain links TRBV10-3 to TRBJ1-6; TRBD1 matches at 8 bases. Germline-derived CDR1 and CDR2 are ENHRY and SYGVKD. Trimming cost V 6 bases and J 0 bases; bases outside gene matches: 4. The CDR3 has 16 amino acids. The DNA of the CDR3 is TGTGCCATCAGGGGACAGGCGAGCTCCTATAATTCACCCCTCCACTTT. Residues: CAIRGQASSYNSPLHF.

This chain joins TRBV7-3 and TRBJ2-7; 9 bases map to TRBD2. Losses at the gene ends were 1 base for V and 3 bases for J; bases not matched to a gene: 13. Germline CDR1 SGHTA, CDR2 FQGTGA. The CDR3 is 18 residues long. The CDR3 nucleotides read TGTGCCAGCAGCTTAAGGGTTAAGGGGCGGGGGGGGTTCTACGAGCAGTACTTC. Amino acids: CASSLRVKGRGGFYEQYF.